This T cell receptor beta chain was retrieved from a study of shared T cell receptors in the human thymus. Sequencing was performed with immunoSEQ multiplex PCR; in TCRdb, only in-frame clones are kept and a portion is missing. This sample has hundreds of thousands of clones, with 70% to 90% found just once. Germline CDR1 and CDR2: SGDLS and YYNGEE. The CDR3 length is 14 residues. The V end lost 3 bases, the J end lost 0 bases, and 7 bases lay between the germline ends. These same records also appear under a second study, on human thymus T cells. As reported in that work: Resections removed during corrective heart surgery provided the thymus tissue used. An apparent bias in V and J gene usage was seen in thymic and blood repertoires.

The sequencing sample was made of thymocytes. The V and J genes are TRBV9 and TRBJ1-3; no clear D gene. This clonotype was obtained from a boy under two years old with a congenital heart defect. This chain's CDR3 is CASSAGSSGNTIYF. In DNA, the CDR3 is TGTGCCAGCAGCGCGGGGAGCTCTGGAAACACCATATATTTT. The full variable domain, its missing parts supplied by reference TRBV9 and TRBJ1-3, is DSGVTQTPKHLITATGQRVTLRCSPRSGDLSVYWYQQSLDQGLQFLIQYYNGEERAKGNILERFSAQQFPDLHSELNLSSLELGDSALYFCASSAGSSGNTIYFGEGSWLTVV.